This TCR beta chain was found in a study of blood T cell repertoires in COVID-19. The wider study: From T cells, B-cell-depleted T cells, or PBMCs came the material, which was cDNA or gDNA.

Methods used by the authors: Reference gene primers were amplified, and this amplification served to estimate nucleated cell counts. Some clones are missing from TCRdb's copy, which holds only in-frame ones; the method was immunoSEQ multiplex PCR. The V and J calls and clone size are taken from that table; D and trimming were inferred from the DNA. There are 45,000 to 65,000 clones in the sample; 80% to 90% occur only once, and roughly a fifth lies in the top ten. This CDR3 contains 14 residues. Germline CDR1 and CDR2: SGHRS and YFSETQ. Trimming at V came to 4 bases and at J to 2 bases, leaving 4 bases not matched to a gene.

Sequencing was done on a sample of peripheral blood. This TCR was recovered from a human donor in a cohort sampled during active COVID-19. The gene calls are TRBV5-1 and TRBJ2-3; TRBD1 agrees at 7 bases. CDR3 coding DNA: TGCGCCAGCAGCCCGGGACAGCACACAGATACGCAGTATTTT. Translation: CASSPGQHTDTQYF.